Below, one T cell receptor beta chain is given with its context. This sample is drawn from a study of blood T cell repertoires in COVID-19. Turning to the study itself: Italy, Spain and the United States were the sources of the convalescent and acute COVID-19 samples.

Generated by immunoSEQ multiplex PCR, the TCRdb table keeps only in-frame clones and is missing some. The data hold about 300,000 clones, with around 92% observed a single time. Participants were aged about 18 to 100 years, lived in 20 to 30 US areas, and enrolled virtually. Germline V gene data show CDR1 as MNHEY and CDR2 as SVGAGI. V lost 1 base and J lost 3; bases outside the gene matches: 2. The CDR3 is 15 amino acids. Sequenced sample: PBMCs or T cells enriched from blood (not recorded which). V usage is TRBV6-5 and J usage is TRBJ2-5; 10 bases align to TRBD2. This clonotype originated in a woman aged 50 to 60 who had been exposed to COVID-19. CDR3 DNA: TGTGCCAGCAGTTACTGGCTAGCGGGGGAAGAGACCCAGTACTTC. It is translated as CASSYWLAGEETQYF.